A single sample gave rise to the 18 T cell receptor beta chains below, sequenced in a study of cytomegalovirus exposure and HLA in healthy donors. A multiplex PCR was run with 60 Vbeta primers and 13 Jbeta primers. TCRdb keeps only in-frame clones here, not all; method: immunoSEQ multiplex PCR. The sample contains 110,000 to 150,000 clones, 70% to 75% of which appear only once. Sequencing was done on a sample of PBMCs. The receptors come from a woman aged 40 to 55 in good health and CMV-seronegative.

V gene TRBV2 combines with J gene TRBJ1-1; D may be TRBD1 (5 bases). This CDR3 spans 16 amino acids. The germline CDR1 and CDR2 sequences are SNHLY and FYNNEI. V was clipped by 4 bases and J by 0 bases, with 15 bases between them. The DNA for the CDR3 is TGTGCCAGCAGTGCCATATTAGGGGTCTTGAACACTGAAGCTTTCTTT. Translating it yields CASSAILGVLNTEAFF. The variable domain in full, completed from reference TRBV2 and TRBJ1-1, reads EPEVTQTPSHQVTQMGQEVILRCVPISNHLYFYWYRQILGQKVEFLVSFYNNEISEKSEIFDDQFSVERPDGSNFTLKIRSTKLEDSAMYFCASSAILGVLNTEAFFGQGTRLTVV.

This sequence joins TRBV7-9 and TRBJ2-1, with 7 positions matching TRBD2. CDR3 length equals 14 residues. The ends lost 5 bases at V and 5 bases at J; junction bases unmatched: 6. Germline CDR1 is SEHNR and CDR2 is FQNEAQ (reference sequence). This CDR3 is CASSRLGLHNEQFF. The CDR3 DNA follows: TGTGCCAGCAGCCGATTGGGACTACACAATGAGCAGTTCTTC.

This clone was seen a single time. The rearrangement joins TRBV5-8 to TRBJ2-5; weak D call: TRBD1 (6 bases). The CDR3 runs to 15 residues. Germline CDR1 SGHTS, CDR2 YDEGEE. V lost 3 bases, J lost 2 bases, and 14 bases lay in between. The DNA for the CDR3 is TGTGCCAGCAGCTCCTGGACAGCGGTTCAAGAGACCCAGTACTTC. It specifies CASSSWTAVQETQYF.

In this sample, this clone turned up a few times. V usage is TRBV5-1 and J usage is TRBJ2-1; tentative D call: TRBD1 (7 bases). Trimming took off 6 bases at V and 7 bases at J, with 20 bases between the two ends. The CDR3 extends over 15 amino acids. Germline V gives CDR1 SGHRS, CDR2 YFSETQ. The CDR3 DNA sequence: TGCGCCAGCATCCCAGATGGAGGGACAGATAATGAGCAGTTCTTC. Residues: CASIPDGGTDNEQFF. Together with reference TRBV5-1 and TRBJ2-1, the CDR3 gives the full variable domain: KAGVTQTPRYLIKTRGQQVTLSCSPISGHRSVSWYQQTPGQGLQFLFEYFSETQRNKGNFPGRFSGRQFSNSRSEMNVSTLELGDSALYLCASIPDGGTDNEQFFGPGTRLTVL.

This clone was recorded only once. The chain couples TRBV2 to TRBJ1-6; no firm D call. This CDR3 region has 12 residues. V shed 4 bases and J shed 7 bases, with 5 bases lying between them. The germline CDR1 and CDR2 sequences are SNHLY and FYNNEI. The CDR3 DNA reads TGTGCCAGCAGTGTAGTCAATTCACCCCTCCACTTT. This codes for CASSVVNSPLHF.

CDR3 loop: CASSIRQGAYNEQFF. DNA of the CDR3: TGTGCCAGTAGTATACGGCAGGGGGCATACAATGAGCAGTTCTTC. This chain joins TRBV19 and TRBJ2-1, with TRBD1 identical over 8 bases. The CDR3 loop spans 15 amino acids. The V segment lost 2 bases and the J segment 4 bases; nucleotides outside the gene matches: 4. Germline CDR1 reads LNHDA; CDR2 reads SQIVND (reference sequence).

V and J are TRBV11-2 and TRBJ1-2; perhaps TRBD1 as D (6 bases). Trimming cost V 5 bases and J 3 bases, with 10 bases left between them. The germline V gene has CDR1 SGHAT and CDR2 FQNNGV. The CDR3 runs to 13 residues. The DNA for the CDR3 is TGTGCCAGCAGCCCGGACAGTTACTATGGCTACACCTTC. Its translation is CASSPDSYYGYTF. The whole variable domain, filled in from reference TRBV11-2 and TRBJ1-2, reads EAGVAQSPRYKIIEKRQSVAFWCNPISGHATLYWYQQILGQGPKLLIQFQNNGVVDDSQLPKDRFSAERLKGVDSTLKIQPAKLEDSAVYLCASSPDSYYGYTFGSGTRLTVV.

The V gene is TRBV2, the J gene TRBJ2-3; 10 bases are shared with TRBD1. The germline gives CDR1 SNHLY, CDR2 FYNNEI. This CDR3 has 17 residues. V shed 6 bases and J 2 bases; nucleotides not matched to a gene: 11. CDR3 amino acids: CASRKGQGTVLTDTQYF. The CDR3 DNA reads as TGTGCCAGCAGAAAGGGACAGGGGACTGTTCTCACAGATACGCAGTATTTT.

The rearrangement joins TRBV27 to TRBJ2-5, with D possibly matching TRBD2 (5 bases). V was cut by 4 bases and J by 4 bases, with 16 bases left in between. The length of the CDR3 is 15 residues. The V gene's germline CDR1 is MNHEY and CDR2 SMNVEV (reference sequence). CDR3 bases: TGTGCCAGCAGTTCCTTACCTGATGGGAGAGAGACCCAGTACTTC. Translating gives CASSSLPDGRETQYF.

This clone was picked up a small number of times. The rearrangement joins TRBV19 to TRBJ1-5; D perhaps matches TRBD1 (6 bases). In germline, CDR1 is LNHDA, CDR2 SQIVND (reference sequence). V gave up 7 bases and J gave up 0 bases, with 16 bases separating them. The CDR3 loop spans 16 amino acids. DNA of the CDR3: TGTGCCAGTACCCGCGGACAGTTAGTTAGCAATCAGCCCCAGCATTTT. Translated, it gives CASTRGQLVSNQPQHF.

The chain joins TRBV2 to TRBJ1-1, with TRBD1 matching 8 bases. The ends lost 10 bases at V and 10 bases at J; junction bases unmatched: 8. Germline-derived CDR1 and CDR2 are SNHLY and FYNNEI. This CDR3 spans 11 amino acids. The CDR3 sequence: CATRQGILAFF. In DNA, the CDR3 is TGTGCCACCCGACAGGGGATACTAGCTTTCTTT.

The chain carries TRBV7-6 and TRBJ2-3, with 8 bases that match TRBD2. V shed 1 base, J shed 1 base, and the junction held 7 bases outside the gene matches. Germline V gene lookup returns CDR1 SGHVS and CDR2 FNYEAQ. This CDR3 comprises 17 residues. The CDR3 bases are TGTGCCAGCAGCTTAGATCGGTCTAGCGGGCGCACAGATACGCAGTATTTT. Its translation: CASSLDRSSGRTDTQYF.

This clone was detected a few times. The chain combines TRBV29-1 with TRBJ1-3; D not certain. CDR3 length: 15 amino acids. V dropped 6 bases and J dropped 4 bases, with 19 bases sitting between them. CDR1 is SQVTM and CDR2 is ANQGSEA in the germline V gene. CDR3 DNA sequence: TGCAGCGTCCGGGAGGGATCAAACCTCGGAAACACCATATATTTT. It encodes CSVREGSNLGNTIYF.

The CDR3 spells CASSPGGGRTEAFF. The DNA of the CDR3 is TGTGCCAGCTCACCAGGCGGGGGACGCACTGAAGCTTTCTTT. V is TRBV18 and J is TRBJ1-1; D possibly corresponds to TRBD1 (5 bases). CDR1 KGHSH and CDR2 LQKENI come from the germline V gene. Trimming left V 2 bases short and J 4 bases short, with 11 bases between. The CDR3 has 14 residues. Full variable domain (remainder filled in from reference TRBV18 and TRBJ1-1): NAGVMQNPRHLVRRRGQEARLRCSPMKGHSHVYWYRQLPEEGLKFMVYLQKENIIDESGMPKERFSAEFPKEGPSILRIQQVVRGDSAAYFCASSPGGGRTEAFFGQGTRLTVV.

The chain employs TRBV28 and TRBJ2-3; 9 positions agree with TRBD2. CDR3 size: 15 residues. From germline, CDR1 is MDHEN and CDR2 SYDVKM. V shed 4 bases, J shed 5 bases, and the junction held 7 bases outside the gene matches. The CDR3 protein is CASSSPSGVGDTQYF. The CDR3 DNA reads as TGTGCCAGCAGTTCCCCTAGCGGGGTAGGAGATACGCAGTATTTT.

The chain's CDR3 is CASRPGGHTEAFF. The CDR3 nucleotides are TGTGCCAGTAGGCCGGGGGGGCACACTGAAGCTTTCTTT. The J gene is TRBJ1-1, the V gene TRBV19; weak D call: TRBD1 (6 bases). Trimming removed 6 bases at V and 3 bases at J, with 11 bases between. The CDR3 contains 13 residues. CDR1 and CDR2 (germline): LNHDA, SQIVND (reference sequence). Full variable domain (missing parts from reference TRBV19 and TRBJ1-1): DGGITQSPKYLFRKEGQNVTLSCEQNLNHDAMYWYRQDPGQGLRLIYYSQIVNDFQKGDIAEGYSVSREKKESFPLTVTSAQKNPTAFYLCASRPGGHTEAFFGQGTRLTVV.

This clone came up once. In DNA, the CDR3 is TGTGCCAGCAGAAAGACAGGGGGATATAATTCACCCCTCCACTTT. It is translated as CASRKTGGYNSPLHF. The chain is built from TRBV7-2 and TRBJ1-6, with 9 positions matching TRBD1. The trim removed 6 bases at V and 4 bases at J, leaving 4 bases unmatched. Germline CDR1 SGHTA, CDR2 FQGNSA. This CDR3 is built from 15 residues.

This clone turned up a few times. V is TRBV6-6 and J is TRBJ1-5; 10 nucleotides match TRBD1. The V gene's germline CDR1 is MNHNY and CDR2 SVGAGI (reference sequence). V was pared by 5 bases and J by 6 bases, with 4 bases of the junction left unmatched. The CDR3 runs 14 residues. The CDR3 loop is CASSDRGHVQPQHF. The CDR3 DNA follows: TGTGCCAGCAGTGACAGGGGGCACGTTCAGCCCCAGCATTTT.